A single sample is the source of the 6 T cell receptor beta chains below, sequenced in a study of vaccination effects on CD4 cells after COVID-19. These receptors lack a known antigen. Method: immunoSEQ multiplex PCR; TCRdb's copy keeps in-frame clones and lacks some. The table records roughly 50,000 clones, 79% of them present only once. Sequencing was preceded by expansion of antigen-specific CD4+ T cells with viral peptide pools in the ViraFEST assay. Subsequent to a culture period of roughly 11 days, CD4+ T cells were isolated. Prior SARS-CoV-2 infection was absent in the vaccine recipients, as shown by negative nucleocapsid antibodies. The sample was CD4+ T cells from PBMCs cultured with HCoV-OC43 spike peptides, taken before COVID-19 vaccination. The subset denotes: HCoV-OC43 spike overlapping peptide pool stimulation. These receptors all stem from a human donor who received a COVID-19 vaccine.

This clone has only one observation. The chain employs TRBV12-3 or TRBV12-4 and TRBJ2-3; no clear D gene. CDR3 length: 13 amino acids. V was shortened by 7 bases and J by 2 bases, with 10 bases between the two germline ends. The CDR3, as DNA: TGTGCCAGCAAAAGGACCGACACAGATACGCAGTATTTT. Translation: CASKRTDTDTQYF.

CDR3 bases: TGTGCCAGCAGCCCCGCGGGTCCAATGAACACTGAAGCTTTCTTT. It translates to CASSPAGPMNTEAFF. J is TRBJ1-1 and V is TRBV11-2, with D unclear. CDR1 and CDR2 from the germline V gene are SGHAT and FQNNGV. The CDR3 is 15 residues long. The V end lost 5 bases, the J end lost 0 bases, and 13 bases lay between the germline ends.

The gene calls are TRBV5-1 and TRBJ2-3; 7 positions agree with TRBD1. Germline trimming cut 8 bases from V and 0 bases from J; bases unmatched to any gene: 24. This CDR3 region has 20 residues. Germline CDR1 SGHRS, CDR2 YFSETQ. The CDR3 coding sequence is TGCGCCAGAGACCCAAATTTTTTCGAGGACAGGACCATAAGCACAGATACGCAGTATTTT. Protein product: CARDPNFFEDRTISTDTQYF.

V is TRBV11-2 and J is TRBJ2-2; 7 bases fit TRBD2. Trimming took 7 bases from V and 4 from J; bases not matched to a gene: 6. Germline V gives CDR1 SGHAT, CDR2 FQNNGV. The CDR3 spans 14 residues. CDR3: CASKPGGLTGELFF. Written as DNA, the CDR3 is TGTGCCAGCAAACCGGGGGGACTCACCGGGGAGCTGTTTTTT.

V and J are TRBV7-2 and TRBJ1-2; 8 nucleotides line up with TRBD1. The germline gives CDR1 SGHTA, CDR2 FQGNSA. This CDR3 comprises 16 residues. V dropped 5 bases and J dropped 8; count of bases not matched to a gene: 16. The CDR3 nucleotides read TGTGCCAGCAGCCTTGGACAGGGAAGAGGAATGGGCGGCTACACCTTC. Protein: CASSLGQGRGMGGYTF.

V and J are TRBV19 and TRBJ2-5; 9 bases line up with TRBD2. The ends lost 4 bases at V and 4 bases at J; junction bases unmatched: 7. This CDR3 is 15 amino acids long. CDR1 is LNHDA, CDR2 SQIVND, per germline (reference sequence). Written as DNA, the CDR3 is TGTGCCAGTAGTAGCGGGAGGGGGCTCTTAGAGACCCAGTACTTC. Translation gives CASSSGRGLLETQYF.